This TCR beta chain came from a study of T cells in Graves' hyperthyroidism and ophthalmopathy. Across the study: At the time of initial diagnosis and before any treatment, peripheral blood was collected. Study-level results: Appearing also in blood were most of the thyroid clonotypes expanded above 0.001.

Many counts were recorded for this clonotype. The antigen remains undetermined. Germline V gene lookup returns CDR1 SGHRS and CDR2 YFSETQ. Trimming pared 3 bases from V and 3 bases from J, leaving 16 bases between. The CDR3 has 15 amino acids. Amplification of TCR beta CDR3 regions used RNA as the template. The HTBI primer set served for first-round RT-PCR of the TCR CDR3. A single record per CDR3 protein comes from TCRdb applying MiXCR to the multiplex PCR reads. The sample holds about 350,000 distinct CDR3 sequences, 19% seen once. This sequence joins TRBV5-1 and TRBJ2-7; D might be TRBD1 or TRBD2, each matching 5 bases. The sequence came from a woman aged 18-35 years with Graves' hyperthyroidism. Specimen: blood. Here the CDR3 reads CASSYHRDGNYEQYF. The CDR3 DNA reads TGCGCCAGCAGCTACCACCGGGACGGAAACTACGAGCAGTACTTC.